This T cell receptor beta chain was recovered during a study of tissue T cells after allogeneic stem cell transplantation. Study results and caveats: Shared clones across patients were few; motif clustering revealed tissue-specific shared signatures.

Some clones are missing from TCRdb's copy, which holds only in-frame ones; the method was immunoSEQ multiplex PCR. The data contain about 4,300 clones, almost 70% of them singletons. Steroid-refractory graft-versus-host disease after allogeneic hematopoietic cell transplant qualified adults for prospective research-autopsy enrollment. This clone was observed a handful of times. The antigen remains undetermined. The starting material was duodenal tissue, obtained at autopsy. This receptor was identified in a female patient between 18 and 49 years old with steroid-refractory graft-versus-host disease after an allogeneic stem cell transplant. Some T cells may have originated in the graft donor.

The CDR3 region has the DNA TGCGCCAGCAGATCCACCAACCGGGACTTCAGCTCCTACGAGCAGTACTTC. It specifies CASRSTNRDFSSYEQYF. The chain links TRBV4-1 to TRBJ2-7; the D gene is possibly TRBD2 (6 bases). The CDR3 loop spans 17 amino acids. Germline V gene data show CDR1 as MGHRA and CDR2 as YSYEKL. Trimming cost V 6 bases and J 0 bases, with 21 bases left between them.